This T cell receptor (beta chain) was identified in a study of T-cell reconstitution after alpha-beta-depleted transplantation in children. Study outcomes and limitations: After transplant, high TCRbeta diversity at day 60 in some patients arose from surviving recipient T cells and thymic progenitors. After one year, T-cell counts and TCRbeta diversity mostly came from new T cells. About two months after transplant, alpha-beta T cells reportedly came from several hundred expanded graft clones.

Library preparation (for TCRbeta) was performed with unique molecular identifiers. TCRdb used MiXCR to reprocess the PCR reads, holding one entry per CDR3 protein. The table shows around 450,000 distinct CDR3 sequences, with roughly two fifths occurring only once. This CDR3 has 18 amino acids. Germline V CDR1 and CDR2: LNHNV, YYDKDF (reference sequence). Trimming removed 0 bases from V and 0 bases from J, with 15 bases in between. Concerning this clonotype: Its antigen is currently unknown.

The sequenced sample was PBMCs, obtained before TCRalphabeta/CD19-depleted stem cell transplant. The receptor's source is a girl aged 2-10 years with aplastic anemia, due to receive a stem cell transplant. The V gene is TRBV15, the J gene TRBJ1-3; D perhaps matches TRBD1 (6 bases). The CDR3 region has the DNA TGTGCCACCAGCAGAGATCCGGGGGGGCCCAGCTCTGGAAACACCATATATTTT. Protein product: CATSRDPGGPSSGNTIYF.